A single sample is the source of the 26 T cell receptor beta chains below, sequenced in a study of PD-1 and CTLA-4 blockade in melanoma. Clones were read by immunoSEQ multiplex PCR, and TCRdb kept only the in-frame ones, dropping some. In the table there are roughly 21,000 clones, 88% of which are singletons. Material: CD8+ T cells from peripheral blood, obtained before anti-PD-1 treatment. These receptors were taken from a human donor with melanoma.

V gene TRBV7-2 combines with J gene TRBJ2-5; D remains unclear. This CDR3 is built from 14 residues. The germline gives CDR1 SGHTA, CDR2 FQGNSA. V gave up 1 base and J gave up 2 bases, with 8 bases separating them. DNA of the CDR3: TGTGCCAGCAGCTTAGTGGCACCGCAAGAGACCCAGTACTTC. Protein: CASSLVAPQETQYF.

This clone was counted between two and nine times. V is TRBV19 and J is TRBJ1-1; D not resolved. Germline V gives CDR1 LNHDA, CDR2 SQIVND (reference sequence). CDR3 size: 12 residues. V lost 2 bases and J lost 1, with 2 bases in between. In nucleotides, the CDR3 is TGTGCCAGTAGTATACCGAACACTGAAGCTTTCTTT. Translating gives CASSIPNTEAFF. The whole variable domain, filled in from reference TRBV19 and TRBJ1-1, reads DGGITQSPKYLFRKEGQNVTLSCEQNLNHDAMYWYRQDPGQGLRLIYYSQIVNDFQKGDIAEGYSVSREKKESFPLTVTSAQKNPTAFYLCASSIPNTEAFFGQGTRLTVV.

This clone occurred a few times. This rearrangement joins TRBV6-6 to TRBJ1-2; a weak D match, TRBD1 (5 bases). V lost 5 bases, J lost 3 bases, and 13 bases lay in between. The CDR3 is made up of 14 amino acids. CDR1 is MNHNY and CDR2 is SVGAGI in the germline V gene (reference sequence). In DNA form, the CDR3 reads TGTGCCAGCAGTAATCGACAGATTGACTATGGCTACACCTTC. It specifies CASSNRQIDYGYTF.

CDR3 sequence (DNA): TGTGCCAGCAGCTCGTCGGACAGGGTGAAGGATGGCTACACCTTC. Translating it yields CASSSSDRVKDGYTF. This rearrangement joins TRBV7-9 to TRBJ1-2; 8 nucleotides match TRBD1. Germline lookup yields CDR1 SEHNR and CDR2 FQNEAQ (reference sequence). Trimming removed 4 bases from V and 6 bases from J; junction bases left unmatched: 10. This CDR3 is 15 amino acids long.

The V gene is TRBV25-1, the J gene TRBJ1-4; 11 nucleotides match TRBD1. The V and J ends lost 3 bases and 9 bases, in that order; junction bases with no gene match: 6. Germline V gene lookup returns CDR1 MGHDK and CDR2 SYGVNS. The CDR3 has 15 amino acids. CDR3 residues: CASSEPGQGEQKLFF. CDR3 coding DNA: TGTGCCAGCAGTGAGCCGGGACAGGGGGAGCAAAAACTGTTTTTT.

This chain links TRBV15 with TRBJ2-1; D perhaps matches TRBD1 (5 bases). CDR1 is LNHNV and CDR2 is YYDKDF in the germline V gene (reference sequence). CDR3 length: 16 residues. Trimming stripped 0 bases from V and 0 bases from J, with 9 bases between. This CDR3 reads CATSREGVSSYNEQFF. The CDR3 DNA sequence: TGTGCCACCAGCAGAGAAGGGGTAAGCTCCTACAATGAGCAGTTCTTC.

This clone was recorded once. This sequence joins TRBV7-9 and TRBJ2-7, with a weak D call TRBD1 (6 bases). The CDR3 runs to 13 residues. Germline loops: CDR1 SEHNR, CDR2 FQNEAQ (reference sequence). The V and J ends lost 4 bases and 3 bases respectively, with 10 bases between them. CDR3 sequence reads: CASSSWDNYEQYF. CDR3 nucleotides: TGTGCCAGCAGCTCATGGGACAACTACGAGCAGTACTTC.

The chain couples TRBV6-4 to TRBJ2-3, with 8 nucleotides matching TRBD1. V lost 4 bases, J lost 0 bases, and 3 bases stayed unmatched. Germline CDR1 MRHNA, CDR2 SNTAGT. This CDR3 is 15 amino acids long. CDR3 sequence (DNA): TGTGCCAGCAGTGCGCAGGGGGCGAGCACAGATACGCAGTATTTT. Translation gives CASSAQGASTDTQYF.

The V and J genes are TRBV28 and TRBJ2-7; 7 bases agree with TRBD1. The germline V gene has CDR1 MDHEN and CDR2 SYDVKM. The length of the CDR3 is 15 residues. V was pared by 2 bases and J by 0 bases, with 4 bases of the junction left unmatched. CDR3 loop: CASSLRWDSSYEQYF. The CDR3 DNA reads TGTGCCAGCAGTTTAAGGTGGGACAGCTCCTACGAGCAGTACTTC.

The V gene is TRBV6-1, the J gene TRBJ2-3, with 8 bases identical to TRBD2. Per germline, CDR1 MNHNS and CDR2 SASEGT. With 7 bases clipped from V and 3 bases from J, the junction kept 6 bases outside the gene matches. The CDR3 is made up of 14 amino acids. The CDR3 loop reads CASKSGGGTDTQYF. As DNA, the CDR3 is TGTGCCAGCAAAAGCGGGGGTGGGACAGATACGCAGTATTTT.

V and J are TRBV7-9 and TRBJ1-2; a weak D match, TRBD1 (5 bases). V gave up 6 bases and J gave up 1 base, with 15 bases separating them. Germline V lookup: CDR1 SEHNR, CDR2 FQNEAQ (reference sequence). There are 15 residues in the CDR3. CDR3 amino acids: CASRIGGGLNYGYTF. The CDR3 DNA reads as TGTGCCAGCAGAATCGGTGGGGGTCTTAACTATGGCTACACCTTC.

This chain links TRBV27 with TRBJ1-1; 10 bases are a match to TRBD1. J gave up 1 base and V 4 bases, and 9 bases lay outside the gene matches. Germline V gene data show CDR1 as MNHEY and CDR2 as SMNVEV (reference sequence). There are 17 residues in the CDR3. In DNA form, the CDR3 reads TGTGCCAGCAGTTCGCTTGGGACAGGGGTAGGGAACACTGAAGCTTTCTTT. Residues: CASSSLGTGVGNTEAFF.

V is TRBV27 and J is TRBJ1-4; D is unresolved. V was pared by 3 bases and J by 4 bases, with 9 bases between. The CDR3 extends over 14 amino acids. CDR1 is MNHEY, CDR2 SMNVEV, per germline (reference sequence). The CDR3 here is CASSFGFGNEKLFF. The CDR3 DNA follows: TGTGCCAGCAGTTTTGGATTTGGTAATGAAAAACTGTTTTTT.

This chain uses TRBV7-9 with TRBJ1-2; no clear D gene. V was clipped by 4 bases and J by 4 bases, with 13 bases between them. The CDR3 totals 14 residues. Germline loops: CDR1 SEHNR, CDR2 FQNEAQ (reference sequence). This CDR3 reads CASSSRHPSYGYTF. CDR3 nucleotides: TGTGCCAGCAGCTCGCGACACCCTTCCTATGGCTACACCTTC.

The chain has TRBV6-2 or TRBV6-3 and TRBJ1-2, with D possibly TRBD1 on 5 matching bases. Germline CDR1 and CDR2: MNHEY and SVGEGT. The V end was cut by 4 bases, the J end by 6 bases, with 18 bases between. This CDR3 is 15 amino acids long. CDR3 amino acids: CASSSRLGDADGYTF. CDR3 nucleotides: TGTGCCAGCAGTTCCCGCCTGGGGGATGCCGATGGCTACACCTTC.

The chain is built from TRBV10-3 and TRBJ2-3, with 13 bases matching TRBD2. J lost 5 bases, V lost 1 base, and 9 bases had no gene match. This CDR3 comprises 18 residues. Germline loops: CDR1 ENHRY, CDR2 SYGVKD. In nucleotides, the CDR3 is TGTGCCATCAGTGAGTTTTACCGGACTAGCGGGGGCCAAGATACGCAGTATTTT. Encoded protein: CAISEFYRTSGGQDTQYF.

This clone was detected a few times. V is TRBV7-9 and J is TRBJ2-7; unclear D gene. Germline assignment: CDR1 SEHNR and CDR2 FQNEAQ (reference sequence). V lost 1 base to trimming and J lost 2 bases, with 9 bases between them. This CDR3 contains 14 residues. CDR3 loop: CASSLEGDAYEQYF. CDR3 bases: TGTGCCAGCAGCTTAGAGGGTGACGCCTACGAGCAGTACTTC.

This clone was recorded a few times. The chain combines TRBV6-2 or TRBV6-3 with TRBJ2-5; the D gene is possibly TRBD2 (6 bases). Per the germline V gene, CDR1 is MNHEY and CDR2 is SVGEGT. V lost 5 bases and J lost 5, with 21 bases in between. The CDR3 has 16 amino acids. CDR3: CASSPWGGYRGETQYF. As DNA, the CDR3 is TGTGCCAGCAGTCCCTGGGGTGGCTACCGGGGGGAGACCCAGTACTTC.

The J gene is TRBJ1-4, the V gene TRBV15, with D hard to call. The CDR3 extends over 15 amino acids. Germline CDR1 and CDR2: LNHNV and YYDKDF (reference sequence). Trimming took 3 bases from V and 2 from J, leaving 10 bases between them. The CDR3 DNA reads TGTGCCACCAGCAGGGCGACGGATACTAATGAAAAACTGTTTTTT. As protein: CATSRATDTNEKLFF.

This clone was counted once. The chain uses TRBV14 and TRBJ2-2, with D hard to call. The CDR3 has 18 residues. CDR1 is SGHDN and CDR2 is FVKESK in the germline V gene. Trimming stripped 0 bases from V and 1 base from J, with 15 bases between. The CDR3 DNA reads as TGTGCCAGCAGCCAAGAAGGCCCCGTCGGTGGGAACACCGGGGAGCTGTTTTTT. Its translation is CASSQEGPVGGNTGELFF. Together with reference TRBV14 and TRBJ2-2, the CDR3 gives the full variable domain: EAGVTQFPSHSVIEKGQTVTLRCDPISGHDNLYWYRRVMGKEIKFLLHFVKESKQDESGMPNNRFLAERTGGTYSTLKVQPAELEDSGVYFCASSQEGPVGGNTGELFFGEGSRLTVL.

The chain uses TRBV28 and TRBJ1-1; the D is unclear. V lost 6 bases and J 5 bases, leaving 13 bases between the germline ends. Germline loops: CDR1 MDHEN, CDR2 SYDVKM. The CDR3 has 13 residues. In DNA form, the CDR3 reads TGTGCCAGCAGCTGGACGGGGTCGACTGAAGCTTTCTTT. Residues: CASSWTGSTEAFF.

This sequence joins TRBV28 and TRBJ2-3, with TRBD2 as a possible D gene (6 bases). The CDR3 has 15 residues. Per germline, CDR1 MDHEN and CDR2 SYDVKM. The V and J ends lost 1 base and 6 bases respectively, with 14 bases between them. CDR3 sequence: CASSLYGGAGDTQYF. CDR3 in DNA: TGTGCCAGCAGTTTATATGGCGGGGCGGGGGATACGCAGTATTTT.

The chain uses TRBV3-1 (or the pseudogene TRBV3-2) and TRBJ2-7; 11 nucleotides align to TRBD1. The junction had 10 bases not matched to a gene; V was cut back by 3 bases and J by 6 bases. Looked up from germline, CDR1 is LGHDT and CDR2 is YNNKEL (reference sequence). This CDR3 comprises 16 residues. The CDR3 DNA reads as TGTGCCAGCAGCCACCTTACCGGGACAGGGGGACTCGAGCAGTACTTC. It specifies CASSHLTGTGGLEQYF.

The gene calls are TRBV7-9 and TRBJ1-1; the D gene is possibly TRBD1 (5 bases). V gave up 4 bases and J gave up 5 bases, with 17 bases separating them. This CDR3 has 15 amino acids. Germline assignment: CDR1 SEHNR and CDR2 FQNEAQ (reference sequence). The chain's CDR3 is CASSSLAGISTEAFF. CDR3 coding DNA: TGTGCCAGCAGCTCACTAGCAGGGATTTCGACTGAAGCTTTCTTT.

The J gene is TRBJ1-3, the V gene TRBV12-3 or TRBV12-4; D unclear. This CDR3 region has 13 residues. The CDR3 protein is CGSSALSGNTIYF. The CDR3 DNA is TGTGGGTCCAGCGCTCTCTCTGGAAACACCATATATTTT.

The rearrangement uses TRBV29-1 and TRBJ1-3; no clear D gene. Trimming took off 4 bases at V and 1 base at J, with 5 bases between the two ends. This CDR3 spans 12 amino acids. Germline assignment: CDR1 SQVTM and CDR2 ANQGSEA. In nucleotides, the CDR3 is TGCAGCGTTGTCGGGTCTGGAAACACCATATATTTT. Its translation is CSVVGSGNTIYF.